The rows below give T cell receptor beta chains drawn from one sample of a study of cytomegalovirus exposure and HLA in healthy donors. TCRdb keeps only in-frame clones here, not all; method: immunoSEQ multiplex PCR. The repertoire includes over 150,000 clones, more than 60% of them detected once, and about 3.1% sits in the top ten. Sequenced sample: PBMCs. The receptor source for this set is a woman in her forties or fifties in good health and CMV-seropositive. CDR3s include the opening cysteine and the closing phenylalanine or tryptophan. D genes are given only for firm matches. Where a row states a size, it is once, few, many or the class of an expanded clone; other rows omit it.

>TRBD1|once|TRBV10-3|TRBJ1-5
TGTGCCATCAGTGCGGGACAGATCAATCAGCCCCAGCATTTT
CAISAGQINQPQHF
>-|-|TRBV5-4|TRBJ1-2
TGTGCCAGCAGCGGGGGGACTCGAAATGGGTATGGCTACACCTTC
CASSGGTRNGYGYTF
>TRBD2|-|TRBV6-1|TRBJ2-5
TGTGCCAGTCGACTAGCGGGAGGGGAGACCCAGTACTTC
CASRLAGGETQYF
>-|-|TRBV19|TRBJ1-2
TGTGCCAGTAGTATCACAGGGCTCAGCGGCTACACCTTC
CASSITGLSGYTF
>TRBD1|-|TRBV19|TRBJ1-2
TGTGCCAGCGAGAGGGGGCAGAACTATGGCTACACCTTC
CASERGQNYGYTF
>TRBD2|-|TRBV5-1|TRBJ2-5
TGCGCCAGCAGCTTGGGGGGACTAGCGGGAGGTGGAGAGACCCAGTACTTC
CASSLGGLAGGGETQYF
>-|-|TRBV5-4|TRBJ2-1
TGTGCCAGCAGCTTTCGGGCGGGGTCCTCCTACAATGAGCAGTTCTTC
CASSFRAGSSYNEQFF
>-|once|TRBV9|TRBJ2-7
TGTGCCAGCAGCGCTGGGACTCCTCTTCAGTACTTC
CASSAGTPLQYF
>TRBD2|-|TRBV18|TRBJ2-7
TGTGCCAGCTCTCCCAACGCGGGGGTTACCTCCTACGAGCAGTACTTC
CASSPNAGVTSYEQYF
>TRBD1|few|TRBV5-4|TRBJ2-7
TGTGCCAGCAGCTCACGGGGACAGGGGGCAGAGGAGCAGTACTTC
CASSSRGQGAEEQYF
>TRBD1|few|TRBV7-2|TRBJ1-1
TGTGCCAGCAGTTTACAGGGGCACACTGAAGCTTTCTTT
CASSLQGHTEAFF
>-|-|TRBV6-6|TRBJ2-6
TGTGCCAGCAGTTACTTAGGGGCCCCTGGGGCCAACGTCCTGACTTTC
CASSYLGAPGANVLTF
>-|-|TRBV19|TRBJ2-4
TGTGCCAGTAGTATAACGACAATAGGGGGAAACATTCAGTACTTC
CASSITTIGGNIQYF
>TRBD2|-|TRBV27|TRBJ2-3
TGTGCCAGCAGTTTCCACGCCTCTAGCGGGAGACGGACAGATACGCAGTATTTT
CASSFHASSGRRTDTQYF
>TRBD1|-|TRBV9|TRBJ2-7
TGTGCCAGCAGCCGTACCGGGACAGGAAACTACGAGCAGTACTTC
CASSRTGTGNYEQYF
>TRBD1|-|TRBV18|TRBJ2-7
TGTGCCAGCTCACCATCTATGACAGGGACCTACGAGCAGTACTTC
CASSPSMTGTYEQYF
>-|-|TRBV7-9|TRBJ1-3
TGTGCCAGCAGCTTAGATGGGCCAGGCACCATATATTTT
CASSLDGPGTIYF
>TRBD1|-|TRBV30|TRBJ1-4
TGTGCCTGGAGTGGGGCGGGACAGGGATTTGAAAAACTGTTTTTT
CAWSGAGQGFEKLFF
>-|few|TRBV28|TRBJ1-4
TGTGCCGTGACGTACGGACTAGAAGGGGGTAATGAAAAACTGTTTTTT
CAVTYGLEGGNEKLFF
>-|-|TRBV19|TRBJ1-1
TGTGCCAGTAGTATGCTGGGGGGAGTAAGTACTGAAGCTTTCTTT
CASSMLGGVSTEAFF
>TRBD1|-|TRBV30|TRBJ1-2
TGTGCCTGGAGGACAGGGGGCTTTGGCTACACCTTC
CAWRTGGFGYTF
>-|-|TRBV5-5|TRBJ2-5
TGTGCCAGCAGCTTGGACGCTACCCAGACCCAGTACTTC
CASSLDATQTQYF
>-|-|TRBV28|TRBJ2-1
TGTGCCAGCAGTATGAACCTCCGGGAGCAGTTCTTC
CASSMNLREQFF
>-|-|TRBV6-6|TRBJ2-4
TGTGCCAGCAGAGACCTTGACGGGGCCAAAAACATTCAGTACTTC
CASRDLDGAKNIQYF
>-|-|TRBV28|TRBJ2-7
TGTGCCAGCAGTCGAAGGAAGTCAGGCGGGACGTTCTACGAGCAGTACTTC
CASSRRKSGGTFYEQYF
>TRBD1|-|TRBV4-1|TRBJ1-4
TGCGCCAGCAGCCAACCGGACAGGGAAAGTGAAAAACTGTTTTTT
CASSQPDRESEKLFF
>-|few|TRBV7-2|TRBJ1-4
TGTGCCAGCAGCTGGACAGCCGGGACTAATGAAAAACTGTTTTTT
CASSWTAGTNEKLFF
>-|-|TRBV4-3|TRBJ2-2
TGCGCCAGCAGCCAAGAGCCCTACGCGAACACCGGGGAGCTGTTTTTT
CASSQEPYANTGELFF
>-|-|TRBV7-2|TRBJ2-7
TGTGCCAGCAGCTTAGGGGGGCCCCGGCAGTACTTC
CASSLGGPRQYF
>TRBD2|once|TRBV5-1|TRBJ2-2
TGCGCCAGCAGCTCCGGGACTAGCGTAACCGGGGAGCTGTTTTTT
CASSSGTSVTGELFF
>-|once|TRBV27|TRBJ2-1
TGTGCCAGCAGTTTAGGGGGCCATGAGCAGTTCTTC
CASSLGGHEQFF
>TRBD1|-|TRBV4-3|TRBJ1-4
TGCGCCAGCAGCCATGACCCTACAGGGGGCACAACTAATGAAAAACTGTTTTTT
CASSHDPTGGTTNEKLFF
>TRBD1|-|TRBV5-1|TRBJ2-5
TGCGCCAGCAGCACCGGGACAGGAGAGACCCAGTACTTC
CASSTGTGETQYF
>TRBD1|-|TRBV28|TRBJ1-5
TGTGCCAGCAGCGTCCCCTGGACAGGGGGCAATCAGCCCCAGCATTTT
CASSVPWTGGNQPQHF
>TRBD1|-|TRBV4-3|TRBJ1-2
TGCGCCAGCAGCCAAACAGGGGATGGCTATGGCTACACCTTC
CASSQTGDGYGYTF
>TRBD1|-|TRBV7-8|TRBJ2-3
TGTGCCAGCAGCCCCAGGAGGACAGGGGGCGTAGATACGCAGTATTTT
CASSPRRTGGVDTQYF
>TRBD1|-|TRBV7-2|TRBJ2-7
TGTGCCAGCAGCTTAGGGACAGGTCAAGTAACGGGGGAGCAGTACTTC
CASSLGTGQVTGEQYF
>TRBD2|-|TRBV23-1|TRBJ2-3
TGCGCCAGCAGTCGCCCGGGGGGGCCTAAAAAACCCACAGATACGCAGTATTTT
CASSRPGGPKKPTDTQYF
>-|once|TRBV11-3|TRBJ2-1
TGTGCCAGCAGCTTACGGGGTTACAATGAGCAGTTCTTC
CASSLRGYNEQFF
>TRBD1|-|TRBV2|TRBJ1-2
TGTGCCAGCAGTGAAGAGGGGGCAGGGCAAATGGGAGGCTACACCTTC
CASSEEGAGQMGGYTF
>TRBD1|-|TRBV28|TRBJ1-2
TGTGCCAGCAGTTTGTTTGGACAGGGGGCAACTCGATATGGCTACACCTTC
CASSLFGQGATRYGYTF
>-|-|TRBV18|TRBJ2-5
TGTGCCAGCTCACCACCGGCGGGGCTTCAAGAGACCCAGTACTTC
CASSPPAGLQETQYF
>TRBD2|-|TRBV5-1|TRBJ2-2
TGCGCCAGCAGCTCGGGACTAGCGGGAGCCGGGGAGCTGTTTTTT
CASSSGLAGAGELFF
>-|-|TRBV6-1|TRBJ2-5
TGTGCCCTGTCGGATAGCGTGAAGCAAGAGACCCAGTACTTC
CALSDSVKQETQYF
>TRBD1|-|TRBV7-8|TRBJ1-1
TGTGCCAGCAGCTCGTCATCCTACAGGGGAGAGGCTGAAGCTTTCTTT
CASSSSSYRGEAEAFF
>-|-|TRBV6-5|TRBJ2-5
TGTGCCAGCAGTTATAGGGAGGAGGGGACCCAGTACTTC
CASSYREEGTQYF
>TRBD1|-|TRBV19|TRBJ1-1
TGTGCCAGTAGTGGTCGATTATCAGGGGGCGCGAGCACTGAAGCTTTCTTT
CASSGRLSGGASTEAFF
>-|-|TRBV30|TRBJ2-3
TGTGCCTGGAGTGTAACCGCGGCAGATACGCAGTATTTT
CAWSVTAADTQYF
>-|-|TRBV4-2|TRBJ2-1
TGTGCCAGCAGCCAACGGGGGGCGCGGAATGAGCAGTTCTTC
CASSQRGARNEQFF
>TRBD1|-|TRBV7-2|TRBJ1-4
TGTGCCAGCAGCTCTAGGGGACAGGGTGGTGAAAAACTGTTTTTT
CASSSRGQGGEKLFF
>-|-|TRBV6-6|TRBJ1-2
TGTGCCAGCAGTTACGACAGCCTCTATGGCTACACCTTC
CASSYDSLYGYTF
>-|-|TRBV29-1|TRBJ2-7
TGCAGCGTCCCCGGCTGGTCTAGCGAGCAGTACTTC
CSVPGWSSEQYF